This entry lists 16 T cell receptor beta chains sequenced from one sample in a study of cytomegalovirus exposure and HLA in healthy donors. Primers: 60 Vbeta forward and 13 Jbeta reverse. Sequencing was performed with immunoSEQ multiplex PCR; in TCRdb, only in-frame clones are kept and a portion is missing. The sample contains over 75,000 clones, about 80% of which appear only once. The sequenced sample was PBMCs. These receptors all come from a male donor in good health and CMV-seropositive.

J is TRBJ2-2 and V is TRBV15; unclear D gene. Trimming cost V 0 bases and J 8 bases, with 4 bases left between them. This CDR3 is 12 amino acids long. Germline V gene data show CDR1 as LNHNV and CDR2 as YYDKDF (reference sequence). The CDR3 bases are TGTGCCACCAGCAGAGATCTGGGGGAGCTGTTTTTT. Translated: CATSRDLGELFF.

This clone was counted between two and nine times. The gene calls are TRBV5-6 and TRBJ1-2; D is unresolved. V was shortened by 1 base and J by 3 bases, with 4 bases between the two germline ends. CDR3 length equals 12 residues. Germline CDR1 and CDR2: SGHDT and YYEEEE. Here the CDR3 DNA reads TGTGCCAGCAGCTTGACAGACTATGGCTACACCTTC. This translates into CASSLTDYGYTF.

This chain links TRBV7-2 with TRBJ1-2; D unclear. V was cut by 0 bases and J by 4 bases, with 9 bases left in between. In germline, CDR1 is SGHTA, CDR2 FQGNSA. The CDR3 is made up of 14 amino acids. The CDR3 reads CASSLAHHPYGYTF. CDR3 nucleotide sequence: TGTGCCAGCAGCTTAGCACACCACCCCTATGGCTACACCTTC. Based on the CDR3 plus reference TRBV7-2 and TRBJ1-2, the full variable domain is GAGVSQSPSNKVTEKGKDVELRCDPISGHTALYWYRQSLGQGLEFLIYFQGNSAPDKSGLPSDRFSAERTGGSVSTLTIQRTQQEDSAVYLCASSLAHHPYGYTFGSGTRLTVV.

This chain links TRBV19 with TRBJ1-5; 8 nucleotides agree with TRBD1. CDR3 length: 15 residues. V shed 3 bases and J 6 bases; nucleotides not matched to a gene: 7. Looked up from germline, CDR1 is LNHDA and CDR2 is SQIVND (reference sequence). CDR3 amino acids: CASSIPDREFQPQHF. DNA of the CDR3: TGTGCCAGTAGTATCCCGGACAGGGAATTTCAGCCCCAGCATTTT.

The J gene is TRBJ2-5, the V gene TRBV5-6, with a possible D match to TRBD1 (5 bases). The CDR3 is 12 amino acids. Germline CDR1 reads SGHDT; CDR2 reads YYEEEE. Trimming pared 4 bases from V and 3 bases from J, leaving 7 bases between. The CDR3 loop is CASSRQKETQYF. CDR3 in DNA: TGTGCCAGCAGCAGACAGAAAGAGACCCAGTACTTC. Variable domain in full (rest from reference TRBV5-6 and TRBJ2-5): DAGVTQSPTHLIKTRGQQVTLRCSPKSGHDTVSWYQQALGQGPQFIFQYYEEEERQRGNFPDRFSGHQFPNYSSELNVNALLLGDSALYLCASSRQKETQYFGPGTRLLVL.

The genes are TRBV6-5 and TRBJ1-4; tentatively, D is TRBD1 (5 bases). CDR3 length: 13 amino acids. V shed 6 bases and J shed 2 bases, with 7 bases lying between them. Germline V gives CDR1 MNHEY, CDR2 SVGAGI. The CDR3, as DNA: TGTGCCAGCAGGACAGATACTAATGAAAAACTGTTTTTT. Translating gives CASRTDTNEKLFF.

The rearrangement uses TRBV6-6 and TRBJ1-4; D remains unclear. The germline V gene encodes CDR1 MNHNY and CDR2 SVGAGI (reference sequence). Trimming left V 0 bases short and J 4 bases short, with 9 bases between. CDR3 length equals 15 residues. The CDR3 loop reads CASSYSEQINEKLFF. The CDR3 DNA reads as TGTGCCAGCAGTTACTCGGAACAGATTAATGAAAAACTGTTTTTT.

A single count supports this clone. The J gene is TRBJ1-1, the V gene TRBV9, with unresolved D. Germline CDR1 reads SGDLS; CDR2 reads YYNGEE. Trimming took off 0 bases at V and 4 bases at J, with 10 bases between the two ends. The CDR3 consists of 14 residues. CDR3 nucleotides: TGTGCCAGCAGCGTAGGAGGGAGTGGCACTGAAGCTTTCTTT. Protein: CASSVGGSGTEAFF.

This clone was counted only a few times. This rearrangement joins TRBV6-5 to TRBJ1-5; a possible D gene is TRBD1 (5 bases). Germline V gene sequence: CDR1 MNHEY, CDR2 SVGAGI. V lost 6 bases and J 2 bases, leaving 14 bases between the germline ends. CDR3 size: 15 residues. CDR3 sequence (DNA): TGTGCCAGCAGAAGGGCACTACAGGGCAATCAGCCCCAGCATTTT. Its translation is CASRRALQGNQPQHF.

This clone was recorded a few times. The chain combines TRBV9 with TRBJ1-1, with unresolved D. The V end was cut by 3 bases, the J end by 6 bases, with 12 bases between. This CDR3 has 13 residues. CDR1 and CDR2 from the germline V gene are SGDLS and YYNGEE. The CDR3 DNA reads as TGTGCCAGCAGCGAGGACGGGGAGGCTGAAGCTTTCTTT. It codes for CASSEDGEAEAFF.

V usage is TRBV7-2 and J usage is TRBJ1-5; TRBD1 is a possible D gene (6 bases). From germline, CDR1 is SGHTA and CDR2 FQGNSA. The CDR3 sequence is 15 residues long. V lost 2 bases and J lost 2, with 10 bases in between. The CDR3 bases are TGTGCCAGCAGCTTAAGGGACATTGGCAATCAGCCCCAGCATTTT. Amino acids: CASSLRDIGNQPQHF. The whole variable domain, remainder taken from reference TRBV7-2 and TRBJ1-5, is GAGVSQSPSNKVTEKGKDVELRCDPISGHTALYWYRQSLGQGLEFLIYFQGNSAPDKSGLPSDRFSAERTGGSVSTLTIQRTQQEDSAVYLCASSLRDIGNQPQHFGDGTRLSIL.

This clone was seen more than once but under ten times. The chain combines TRBV10-3 with TRBJ1-1, with 10 positions matching TRBD1. CDR3 length: 16 amino acids. Germline CDR1 ENHRY, CDR2 SYGVKD. V shed 2 bases, J shed 4 bases, and the junction held 7 bases outside the gene matches. The CDR3 region has the DNA TGTGCCATCAGTGAGGGGACAGGGGCCGCGGGCACTGAAGCTTTCTTT. As protein: CAISEGTGAAGTEAFF.

This clone has a handful of counts. The chain combines TRBV4-1 with TRBJ1-1; TRBD1 matches 7 bases. Per germline, CDR1 MGHRA and CDR2 YSYEKL. The CDR3 runs 15 residues. V gave up 2 bases and J gave up 0 bases; unmatched junction bases: 3. CDR3 bases: TGCGCCAGCAGCCAATCGACAGGGTTGAACACTGAAGCTTTCTTT. Translated: CASSQSTGLNTEAFF.

The chain uses TRBV4-1 and TRBJ2-1, with 7 bases aligning to TRBD2. CDR3 length equals 17 residues. CDR1 is MGHRA, CDR2 YSYEKL, per germline. With V trimmed by 3 bases and J by 1 base, 9 bases remained unmatched. In DNA, the CDR3 is TGCGCCAGCAGCCATCGAGGGAGGGGAATATCCTACAATGAGCAGTTCTTC. Its translation is CASSHRGRGISYNEQFF.

The chain links TRBV4-1 to TRBJ2-3, with a possible D match to TRBD2 (5 bases). V lost 2 bases, J lost 1 base, and 16 bases lay in between. The CDR3 is 17 residues long. The germline V gene has CDR1 MGHRA and CDR2 YSYEKL. The CDR3 sequence: CASSQWARGLGTDTQYF. DNA of the CDR3: TGCGCCAGCAGCCAATGGGCTCGAGGGTTGGGCACAGATACGCAGTATTTT.

The chain combines TRBV7-8 with TRBJ2-7, with D hard to call. The CDR3 runs to 15 residues. Per the germline V gene, CDR1 is SGHVS and CDR2 is FQNEAQ. Between the trimmed V and J ends, which lost 1 base and 0 bases, there was a span of 10 bases. CDR3 in DNA: TGTGCCAGCAGCTTAGATGCCAGATCCTCCTACGAGCAGTACTTC. This sequence encodes CASSLDARSSYEQYF.